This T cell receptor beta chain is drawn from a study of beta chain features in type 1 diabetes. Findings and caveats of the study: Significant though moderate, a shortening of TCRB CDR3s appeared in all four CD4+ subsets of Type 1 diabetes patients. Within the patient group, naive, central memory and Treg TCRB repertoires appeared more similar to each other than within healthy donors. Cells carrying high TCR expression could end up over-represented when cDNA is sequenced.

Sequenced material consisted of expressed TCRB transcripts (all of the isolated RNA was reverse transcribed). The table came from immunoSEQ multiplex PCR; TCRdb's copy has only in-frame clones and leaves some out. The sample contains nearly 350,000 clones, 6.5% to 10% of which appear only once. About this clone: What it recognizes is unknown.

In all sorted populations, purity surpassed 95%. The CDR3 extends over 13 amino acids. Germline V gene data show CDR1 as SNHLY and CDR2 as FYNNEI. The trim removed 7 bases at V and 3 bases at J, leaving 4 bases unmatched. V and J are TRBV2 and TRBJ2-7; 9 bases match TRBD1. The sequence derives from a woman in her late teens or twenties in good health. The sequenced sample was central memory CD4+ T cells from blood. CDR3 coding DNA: TGTGCCAGCACCAAGACAGGGGGCTACGAGCAGTACTTC. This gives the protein CASTKTGGYEQYF. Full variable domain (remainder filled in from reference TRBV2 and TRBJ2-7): EPEVTQTPSHQVTQMGQEVILRCVPISNHLYFYWYRQILGQKVEFLVSFYNNEISEKSEIFDDQFSVERPDGSNFTLKIRSTKLEDSAMYFCASTKTGGYEQYFGPGTRLTVT.